One sample yielded the 6 T cell receptor beta chains listed below, sequenced in a study of blood T cell repertoires in COVID-19. Repertoires were generated with immunoSEQ multiplex PCR, while TCRdb's copy carries only in-frame clones and drops some. Counted here are approximately 250,000 clones, approximately 89% occurring once; the ten biggest clones make up 9.5% to 13%. Input material: peripheral blood. Source of these receptors: a woman aged 70-85 years with COVID-19, enrolled during active disease.

The chain recombines TRBV18 with TRBJ1-3; D gene ambiguous. V lost 5 bases, J lost 0 bases, and 8 bases lay in between. The CDR3 consists of 14 residues. Germline CDR1 is KGHSH and CDR2 is LQKENI. The DNA of the CDR3 is TGTGCCAGCTCAGGACTCAACTCTGGAAACACCATATATTTT. It specifies CASSGLNSGNTIYF.

The chain joins TRBV10-3 to TRBJ2-1; 10 nucleotides agree with TRBD2. Germline loops: CDR1 ENHRY, CDR2 SYGVKD. The CDR3 is 17 residues long. J gave up 7 bases and V 5 bases, and 14 bases lay outside the gene matches. Written as DNA, the CDR3 is TGTGCCATCAGTCCCAGCAGCGGGAGGGCCCTCGGAAATGAGCAGTTCTTC. Encoded protein: CAISPSSGRALGNEQFF.

The chain recombines TRBV19 with TRBJ2-3, with a weak D call TRBD2 (6 bases). Trimming stripped 5 bases from V and 0 bases from J, with 15 bases between. This CDR3 has 16 residues. Per the germline V gene, CDR1 is LNHDA and CDR2 is SQIVND (reference sequence). The CDR3 sequence: CASSSWDFASTDTQYF. In nucleotides, the CDR3 is TGTGCCAGTAGTTCCTGGGACTTCGCGAGCACAGATACGCAGTATTTT. The complete variable domain, with remaining parts taken from reference TRBV19 and TRBJ2-3, reads DGGITQSPKYLFRKEGQNVTLSCEQNLNHDAMYWYRQDPGQGLRLIYYSQIVNDFQKGDIAEGYSVSREKKESFPLTVTSAQKNPTAFYLCASSSWDFASTDTQYFGPGTRLTVL.

The genes are TRBV7-8 and TRBJ2-5; 8 bases fit TRBD2. V was clipped by 0 bases and J by 5 bases; unmatched bases: 8. The CDR3 contains 16 residues. CDR1 is SGHVS and CDR2 is FQNEAQ in the germline V gene. This CDR3 is CASSLAFSGGGETQYF. The CDR3 DNA reads as TGTGCCAGCAGCTTAGCTTTTTCGGGAGGGGGGGAGACCCAGTACTTC.

V is TRBV5-6 and J is TRBJ2-7; D might be TRBD2 (5 bases). The CDR3 totals 14 residues. The germline CDR1 and CDR2 sequences are SGHDT and YYEEEE. Trimming took 1 base from V and 1 from J, leaving 9 bases between them. CDR3 in DNA: TGTGCCAGCAGCTTGTCCGGGGTTTCCTACGAGCAGTACTTC. Amino acids: CASSLSGVSYEQYF.

This clone was detected a few times. The chain joins TRBV11-2 to TRBJ1-2; 7 bases agree with TRBD1. Per germline, CDR1 SGHAT and CDR2 FQNNGV. V was clipped by 6 bases and J by 3 bases; unmatched bases: 13. The CDR3 covers 16 residues. The CDR3 nucleotides are TGTGCCAGCAGAAAATTGAGACAGGGCGGCGACTATGGCTACACCTTC. The encoded protein is CASRKLRQGGDYGYTF.